This TCR beta chain was sequenced during a study of blood T cell repertoires in COVID-19. The assay was immunoSEQ multiplex PCR, and TCRdb's table has in-frame clones only and misses some. Among fewer than 200,000 clones listed, approximately 79% were seen once. Germline V lookup: CDR1 SGHRS, CDR2 YFSETQ. Trimming cost V 2 bases and J 8 bases; bases outside gene matches: 6. CDR3 length: 14 residues. This clone has a handful of counts. The TCR originated in an older woman with acute or convalescent COVID-19. This chain connects TRBV5-1 to TRBJ2-4; 8 positions match TRBD2. What was sequenced was peripheral blood. The CDR3 protein is CASSFRGGIDIQYF. DNA of the CDR3: TGCGCCAGCAGCTTCCGCGGGGGGATAGACATTCAGTACTTC.